This record looks at one TCR beta chain sequence and its context. The antigen is not known. This sample stems from a study of graft-versus-host responses after intestinal transplantation. The table came from immunoSEQ multiplex PCR; TCRdb's copy has only in-frame clones and leaves some out. This sample has just over 95,000 clones; 92% occur once, and the top ten carry roughly 0.17%. The CDR3 is made up of 14 amino acids. Germline lookup yields CDR1 ENHRY and CDR2 SYGVKD. Trimming took 2 bases from V and 5 from J; bases not matched to a gene: 2. The sequenced sample was unstimulated CD4+ T cells sorted from spleen or lymph node cells, obtained before intestinal transplant. This sequence originates from a human donor who received an intestinal transplant. The chain links TRBV10-3 to TRBJ1-1, with 10 bases identical to TRBD1. The CDR3 protein is CAISERTGGTEAFF. The CDR3 coding sequence is TGTGCCATCAGTGAGAGGACAGGGGGGACTGAAGCTTTCTTT.